The 5 T cell receptor beta chains listed next were all sequenced from one sample in a study of T cell responses to AZD1222 COVID-19 vaccine. The assay was immunoSEQ multiplex PCR, and TCRdb's table has in-frame clones only and misses some. The table records fewer than 120,000 clones, about 90% of them present only once. The material sequenced was peripheral blood, taken 28 days after the second AZD1222 dose. The receptor set was obtained from an adult who received the AZD1222 COVID-19 vaccine.

This clone showed up just a few times. The chain carries TRBV9 and TRBJ1-2; unclear D gene. Germline V lookup: CDR1 SGDLS, CDR2 YYNGEE. The CDR3 is 14 residues long. Trimming removed 4 bases at V and 6 bases at J, with 16 bases between. The DNA of the CDR3 is TGTGCCAGCAGCTCTCAGAGGAGCTTCGATGGCTACACCTTC. Translation gives CASSSQRSFDGYTF.

The genes are TRBV9 and TRBJ1-3, with TRBD1 identical over 8 bases. Germline assignment: CDR1 SGDLS and CDR2 YYNGEE. The junction had 14 bases not matched to a gene; V was cut back by 3 bases and J by 0 bases. The CDR3 is made up of 19 amino acids. CDR3 residues: CASSGTRDRYPLSGNTIYF. In DNA, the CDR3 is TGTGCCAGCAGCGGTACCCGGGACAGGTATCCCCTCTCTGGAAACACCATATATTTT.

V and J are TRBV18 and TRBJ1-3; unclear D gene. This CDR3 contains 16 residues. Germline CDR1 and CDR2: KGHSH and LQKENI. The V end was cut by 2 bases, the J end by 3 bases, with 14 bases between. The chain's CDR3 is CASSPSQESYGNTIYF. The CDR3 DNA follows: TGTGCCAGCTCACCATCCCAGGAAAGTTATGGAAACACCATATATTTT. Looking up the rest from reference TRBV18 and TRBJ1-3 gives the full variable domain: NAGVMQNPRHLVRRRGQEARLRCSPMKGHSHVYWYRQLPEEGLKFMVYLQKENIIDESGMPKERFSAEFPKEGPSILRIQQVVRGDSAAYFCASSPSQESYGNTIYFGEGSWLTVV.

The chain recombines TRBV7-9 with TRBJ2-7; 8 bases align to TRBD1. Germline CDR1 and CDR2: SEHNR and FQNEAQ (reference sequence). CDR3 length: 14 amino acids. The ends lost 3 bases at V and 9 bases at J; junction bases unmatched: 10. The CDR3 loop reads CASSFGTGPAGQYF. The CDR3 DNA sequence: TGTGCCAGCAGCTTCGGGACAGGCCCCGCGGGGCAGTACTTC.

The table lists this clone with a few counts. The V call is TRBV28, the J call TRBJ2-6, with D perhaps TRBD1 or TRBD2 (5 bases each). Germline CDR1 is MDHEN and CDR2 is SYDVKM. The CDR3 length is 18 residues. Trimming cost V 7 bases and J 4 bases, with 23 bases left between them. The CDR3 spells CASTIRGSHGLGANVLTF. In DNA, the CDR3 is TGTGCCAGCACTATTCGGGGCTCGCATGGATTAGGGGCCAACGTCCTGACTTTC.